The 25 T cell receptor beta chains below all came from one sample that was sequenced in a study of blood T cell repertoires in COVID-19. Profiled with immunoSEQ multiplex PCR; TCRdb holds only in-frame clones, not every one. The sample lists some 90,000 clones; over 65% were seen once. Specimen: peripheral blood. The receptors here all came from a human donor in a cohort sampled during active COVID-19.

The chain uses TRBV19 and TRBJ2-1; 12 bases align to TRBD1. This CDR3 spans 16 amino acids. The ends lost 8 bases at V and 8 bases at J; junction bases unmatched: 13. CDR1 and CDR2 (germline): LNHDA, SQIVND (reference sequence). In DNA, the CDR3 is TGTGCCAGTCTAGACGGGACAGGGGGCTCTGTGGATGAGCAGTTCTTC. Its translation is CASLDGTGGSVDEQFF.

This rearrangement joins TRBV7-9 to TRBJ1-3; 9 bases line up with TRBD1. V shed 5 bases and J 2 bases; nucleotides not matched to a gene: 10. Germline lookup yields CDR1 SEHNR and CDR2 FQNEAQ (reference sequence). The CDR3 runs 17 residues. This CDR3 reads CASSLVGQGNAGNTIYF. CDR3 DNA sequence: TGTGCCAGCAGCCTAGTGGGACAGGGAAATGCTGGAAACACCATATATTTT. The entire variable domain, with the rest obtained from reference TRBV7-9 and TRBJ1-3, is as follows: DTGVSQNPRHKITKRGQNVTFRCDPISEHNRLYWYRQTLGQGPEFLTYFQNEAQLEKSRLLSDRFSAERPKGSFSTLEIQRTEQGDSAMYLCASSLVGQGNAGNTIYFGEGSWLTVV.

The V gene is TRBV7-9, the J gene TRBJ1-5; D perhaps matches TRBD1 (5 bases). This CDR3 comprises 16 residues. The V gene's germline CDR1 is SEHNR and CDR2 FQNEAQ (reference sequence). V lost 3 bases and J lost 4, with 16 bases in between. CDR3 sequence reads: CASSFPLLTDNQPQHF. CDR3 coding DNA: TGTGCCAGCAGCTTTCCCCTCTTGACAGATAATCAGCCCCAGCATTTT.

This chain uses TRBV2 with TRBJ2-4, with a tentative D call TRBD2 (6 bases). Trimming took 5 bases from V and 5 from J, leaving 13 bases between them. The CDR3 runs to 14 residues. Germline lookup yields CDR1 SNHLY and CDR2 FYNNEI. CDR3 region: CASSRGFVENIQYF. The CDR3 bases are TGTGCCAGCAGTCGGGGGTTCGTTGAAAACATTCAGTACTTC. Full variable domain (remainder filled in from reference TRBV2 and TRBJ2-4): EPEVTQTPSHQVTQMGQEVILRCVPISNHLYFYWYRQILGQKVEFLVSFYNNEISEKSEIFDDQFSVERPDGSNFTLKIRSTKLEDSAMYFCASSRGFVENIQYFGAGTRLSVL.

V gene TRBV5-4 combines with J gene TRBJ1-4; D is uncertain. The CDR3 spans 15 residues. V lost 0 bases and J lost 0, with 6 bases in between. Germline CDR1 is SGHNT and CDR2 is YYREEE (reference sequence). CDR3 coding DNA: TGTGCCAGCAGCTTGGGTGACTCAACTAATGAAAAACTGTTTTTT. It specifies CASSLGDSTNEKLFF.

This chain uses TRBV7-9 with TRBJ2-2; tentatively, D is TRBD2 (5 bases). The CDR3 loop spans 14 amino acids. Trimming removed 8 bases from V and 0 bases from J, with 10 bases in between. CDR1 and CDR2 (germline): SEHNR, FQNEAQ (reference sequence). The CDR3: CASREGTNTGELFF. The DNA of the CDR3 is TGTGCCAGCCGTGAGGGAACGAACACCGGGGAGCTGTTTTTT. Full variable domain (outside the CDR3, taken from reference TRBV7-9 and TRBJ2-2): DTGVSQNPRHKITKRGQNVTFRCDPISEHNRLYWYRQTLGQGPEFLTYFQNEAQLEKSRLLSDRFSAERPKGSFSTLEIQRTEQGDSAMYLCASREGTNTGELFFGEGSRLTVL.

This clone was recorded only once. The chain uses TRBV2 and TRBJ1-5; a weak D match, TRBD1 (5 bases). Germline lookup yields CDR1 SNHLY and CDR2 FYNNEI. The length of the CDR3 is 12 residues. V was shortened by 4 bases and J by 5 bases, with 6 bases between the two germline ends. The CDR3 sequence: CASSGGDQPQHF. CDR3 DNA sequence: TGTGCCAGCAGTGGGGGGGATCAGCCCCAGCATTTT.

The rearrangement uses TRBV3-1 (or the pseudogene TRBV3-2) and TRBJ2-7; 10 bases match TRBD2. Germline V CDR1 and CDR2: LGHDT, YNNKEL (reference sequence). The trim removed 3 bases at V and 1 base at J, leaving 6 bases unmatched. The CDR3 has 16 residues. CDR3 DNA: TGTGCCAGCAGCCAGGCCCTAGCGGGGGTATCCTACGAGCAGTACTTC. Translated, it gives CASSQALAGVSYEQYF.

The chain is built from TRBV28 and TRBJ2-1, with TRBD2 matching over 16 bases. V shed 5 bases, J shed 4 bases, and the junction held 8 bases outside the gene matches. Germline lookup yields CDR1 MDHEN and CDR2 SYDVKM. The CDR3 is 18 residues long. The CDR3 here is CASSTPSGLAGGYNEQFF. The CDR3, as DNA: TGTGCCAGCAGTACCCCCTCGGGACTAGCGGGAGGGTACAATGAGCAGTTCTTC.

The chain recombines TRBV12-3 or TRBV12-4 with TRBJ1-1, with 7 bases fitting TRBD1. This CDR3 has 11 amino acids. Losses at the gene ends were 4 bases for V and 8 bases for J; bases not matched to a gene: 1. This CDR3 is CASSWDREAFF. The CDR3 coding sequence is TGTGCCAGCAGTTGGGACAGAGAAGCTTTCTTT.

The rearrangement links TRBV5-5 to TRBJ1-6; the match to TRBD1 covers 8 bases. The germline CDR1 and CDR2 sequences are SGHKS and YYEKEE (reference sequence). The trim removed 4 bases at V and 8 bases at J, leaving 11 bases unmatched. The CDR3 is 16 amino acids. DNA of the CDR3: TGTGCCAGCAGCCCCAGACCGGGACAGGTTTATTCACCCCTCCACTTT. Translation gives CASSPRPGQVYSPLHF.

This clone was seen just once. The rearrangement joins TRBV18 to TRBJ2-7; 11 positions agree with TRBD1. Losses at the gene ends were 6 bases for V and 6 bases for J; bases not matched to a gene: 16. The CDR3 has 17 residues. Germline V gene data show CDR1 as KGHSH and CDR2 as LQKENI. The CDR3: CASSWEESGQGGVEQYF. The CDR3 region has the DNA TGTGCCAGCTCGTGGGAGGAATCGGGACAGGGGGGCGTCGAGCAGTACTTC.

This CDR3 reads CASSPDAGGGGEAFF. The CDR3 DNA reads as TGTGCCAGCTCACCCGACGCAGGAGGGGGCGGTGAAGCTTTCTTT. V gene TRBV18 combines with J gene TRBJ1-1, with 7 bases fitting TRBD1. The length of the CDR3 is 15 residues. CDR1 is KGHSH and CDR2 is LQKENI in the germline V gene. J lost 7 bases, V lost 3 bases, and 11 bases had no gene match.

J is TRBJ2-2 and V is TRBV9, with 11 bases fitting TRBD2. V dropped 4 bases and J dropped 2; count of bases not matched to a gene: 10. This CDR3 has 18 residues. Germline assignment: CDR1 SGDLS and CDR2 YYNGEE. The CDR3 sequence is CASSPRLAGGLNTGELFF. The CDR3 DNA reads TGTGCCAGCAGCCCCCGCCTAGCGGGGGGACTCAACACCGGGGAGCTGTTTTTT.

Here the CDR3 reads CASSQVVGENTIYF. In nucleotides, the CDR3 is TGTGCCAGCAGCCAAGTAGTTGGAGAAAACACCATATATTTT. J is TRBJ1-3 and V is TRBV3-1 (or the pseudogene TRBV3-2); D is unresolved. Germline assignment: CDR1 LGHDT and CDR2 YNNKEL (reference sequence). The CDR3 covers 14 residues. Trimming cost V 1 base and J 6 bases, with 10 bases left between them.

This chain uses TRBV7-8 with TRBJ2-5; TRBD1 is a possible D gene (5 bases). This CDR3 has 15 amino acids. Per the germline V gene, CDR1 is SGHVS and CDR2 is FQNEAQ. The V end lost 4 bases, the J end lost 5 bases, and 17 bases lay between the germline ends. In DNA, the CDR3 is TGTGCCAGCAGCTCCTGGACAAGAAGGATGGAGACCCAGTACTTC. It specifies CASSSWTRRMETQYF.

The rearrangement joins TRBV19 to TRBJ2-7, with D possibly matching TRBD1 (6 bases). This CDR3 contains 14 residues. Trimming cost V 5 bases and J 1 base, with 12 bases left between them. Germline lookup yields CDR1 LNHDA and CDR2 SQIVND (reference sequence). The CDR3 is CASSPRTDSYEQYF. In DNA, the CDR3 is TGTGCCAGTAGTCCTAGGACAGATTCCTACGAGCAGTACTTC.

The rearrangement joins TRBV19 to TRBJ2-3; TRBD1 is a possible D gene (6 bases). Germline V gene data show CDR1 as LNHDA and CDR2 as SQIVND (reference sequence). Trimming shortened V by 2 bases and J by 2 bases, and 11 bases separated the two germline ends. The length of the CDR3 is 15 residues. CDR3 sequence (DNA): TGTGCCAGTAGTATACCCAGGGGCGACACAGATACGCAGTATTTT. Translated, it gives CASSIPRGDTDTQYF.

The J gene is TRBJ2-1, the V gene TRBV24-1, with D possibly matching TRBD1 (6 bases). The CDR3 spans 13 residues. Germline V gene lookup returns CDR1 KGHDR and CDR2 SFDVKD. V lost 4 bases and J 9 bases, leaving 12 bases between the germline ends. In nucleotides, the CDR3 is TGTGCCACCAGTGACCCGGACAGACGTGAGCAGTTCTTC. Translated, it gives CATSDPDRREQFF.

In the case of this clone: At one of its ends the junction is not consistent with the germline gene, which may arise from a read error. This chain uses TRBV6-2 or TRBV6-3 with TRBJ2-1, with 9 bases identical to TRBD2. Germline CDR1 MNHEY, CDR2 SVGEGT. The CDR3 spans 17 residues. The CDR3 reads CASSSRRTPTSGPIRVF. Here the CDR3 DNA reads TGTGCCAGCAGTAGCCGCCGGACTCCTACTAGCGGGCCGATTCGGGTCTTC.

The rearrangement links TRBV25-1 to TRBJ1-1; D may be TRBD1 (5 bases). The CDR3 has 14 residues. Trimming removed 2 bases from V and 1 base from J, with 8 bases in between. Germline loops: CDR1 MGHDK, CDR2 SYGVNS. The CDR3, as DNA: TGTGCCAGCAGTGAAGGAGGGGCGAACACTGAAGCTTTCTTT. As protein: CASSEGGANTEAFF.

This clone was recorded only once. This chain joins TRBV5-1 and TRBJ2-2, with D perhaps TRBD2 (5 bases). V lost 0 bases and J 5 bases, leaving 8 bases between the germline ends. Germline CDR1 SGHRS, CDR2 YFSETQ. The CDR3 loop spans 14 amino acids. The CDR3 DNA reads TGCGCCAGCAGCTTGGACTCGGGGACCGGGGAGCTGTTTTTT. Protein: CASSLDSGTGELFF.

The genes are TRBV27 and TRBJ2-1; possible D gene TRBD1, 6 bases. This CDR3 is built from 15 residues. V lost 7 bases to trimming and J lost 4 bases, with 17 bases between them. The germline gives CDR1 MNHEY, CDR2 SMNVEV (reference sequence). CDR3 residues: CASTFRGNGYNEQFF. DNA of the CDR3: TGTGCCAGCACTTTTAGGGGGAATGGATACAATGAGCAGTTCTTC.

Comments on this clone: Within the sample, other DNA sequences also encode this same CDR3. The rearrangement uses TRBV6-5 and TRBJ1-6; TRBD1 is a possible D gene (5 bases). This CDR3 has 14 residues. Looked up from germline, CDR1 is MNHEY and CDR2 is SVGAGI. The V gene lost 2 bases and the J gene lost 10 bases, with 12 bases spanning the gap. The CDR3 loop reads CASSYRQGGSPLHF. The CDR3 DNA follows: TGTGCCAGCAGTTACAGGCAGGGAGGCTCACCCCTCCACTTT.

This sequence joins TRBV30 and TRBJ1-1; 8 bases agree with TRBD1. J gave up 3 bases and V 2 bases, and 5 bases lay outside the gene matches. Germline V gives CDR1 GTSNPN, CDR2 SVGIG (reference sequence). The CDR3 loop spans 14 amino acids. The chain's CDR3 is CAWSRTGLYTEAFF. The CDR3 bases are TGTGCCTGGAGTAGGACAGGGCTATACACTGAAGCTTTCTTT.